A selection of T cell receptor beta chains follows, all from one sample in a study of beta chain features in type 1 diabetes. Clones were sequenced by immunoSEQ multiplex PCR, and TCRdb holds only the in-frame ones, with some missing. Seen here are 600,000 to 700,000 clones, 9.5% to 15% observed once, and the top ten hold more than 0.09%. The source material was naive CD4+ T cells from blood. The receptors here all came from a man under 40 with type 1 diabetes. Both conserved end residues are part of each CDR3.

CDR3 length,J gene,V gene,CDR3 protein
15,TRBJ1-4,TRBV25-1,CASKRNAATNEKLFF
14,TRBJ2-3,TRBV7-8,CASSLGQGWDTQYF
11,TRBJ1-5,TRBV19,CASSAQGTQHF
14,TRBJ1-2,TRBV19,CASSPQAAAFGYTF
13,TRBJ2-1,TRBV2,CASSGTAYNEQFF
15,TRBJ1-2,TRBV29-1,CSVGGRDSPNYGYTF
12,TRBJ2-7,TRBV5-1,CASSSAGSEQYF
16,TRBJ1-6,TRBV9,CASSVGWRQGDSPLHF
14,TRBJ1-5,TRBV14,CASSLGGSNQPQHF
16,TRBJ1-6,TRBV27,CASSLSGGSDNSPLHF
14,TRBJ2-2,TRBV19,CASRFQGASGELFF
14,TRBJ2-5,TRBV10-2,CASRMTASQETQYF
14,TRBJ1-1,TRBV15,CATSRADRAPEAFF
11,TRBJ2-1,TRBV5-1,CASSSDRVTFF
16,TRBJ2-1,TRBV19,CASSIGGSGSYNEQFF
13,TRBJ2-2,TRBV2,CASRASYTGELFF
16,TRBJ2-3,TRBV7-2,CASTAPGQRGTDTQYF
15,TRBJ2-3,TRBV5-4,CASSLASGGADTQYF
12,TRBJ2-3,TRBV11-3,CAWDEGTDTQYF
15,TRBJ2-6,TRBV2,CASSERFSGANVLTF
15,TRBJ2-1,TRBV9,CASSPQRLAGSEQFF
13,TRBJ2-3,TRBV6-6,CASTIRSADTQYF
16,TRBJ2-5,TRBV6-5,CASSYSWLVGRETQYF
17,TRBJ1-6,TRBV2,CASSEALDPAGDSPLHF
14,TRBJ2-3,TRBV27,CASSFRVEADTQYF
14,TRBJ1-5,TRBV19,CASTLQNSNQPQHF
14,TRBJ2-4,TRBV27,CASSLGESGPIQYF
14,TRBJ2-3,TRBV19,CAHHCEGQADTQYF
16,TRBJ1-1,TRBV7-8,CASSLEWRGTRSEAFF
16,TRBJ2-4,TRBV4-3,CASSQDPRVAKNIQYF
16,TRBJ1-2,TRBV15,CATSRGQGIPDYGYTF
15,TRBJ2-2,TRBV4-1,CASSRGQGTVGELFF
13,TRBJ2-5,TRBV9,CASSLSMQETQYF
12,TRBJ2-3,TRBV28,CASRRQGVVQYF
16,TRBJ2-4,TRBV5-1,CASSLPHDSAKNIQYF
12,TRBJ2-7,TRBV29-1,CSVVGSAYEQYF
15,TRBJ2-1,TRBV30,CAWSVEGAPSKGHFF
16,TRBJ2-2,TRBV5-1,CASSSFGTGDTGELFF
13,TRBJ2-1,TRBV11-2,CASGTGEGNEQFF
14,TRBJ1-6,TRBV19,CASSSLYGNSPLHF
15,TRBJ1-5,TRBV7-2,CASSFVGRTNQPQHF